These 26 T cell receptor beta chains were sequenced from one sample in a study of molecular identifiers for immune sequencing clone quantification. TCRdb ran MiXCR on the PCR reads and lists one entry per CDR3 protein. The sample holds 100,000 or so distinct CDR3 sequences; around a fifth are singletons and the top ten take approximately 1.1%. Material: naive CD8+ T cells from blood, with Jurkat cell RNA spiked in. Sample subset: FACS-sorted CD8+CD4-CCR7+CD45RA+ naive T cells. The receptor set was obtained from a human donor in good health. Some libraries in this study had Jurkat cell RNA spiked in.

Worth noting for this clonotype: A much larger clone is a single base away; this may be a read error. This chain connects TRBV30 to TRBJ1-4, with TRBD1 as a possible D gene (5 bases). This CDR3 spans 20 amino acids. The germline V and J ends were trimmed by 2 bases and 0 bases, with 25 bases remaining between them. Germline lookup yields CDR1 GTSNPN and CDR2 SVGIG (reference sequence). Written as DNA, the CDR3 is TGTGCCTGGAGTAACCCGCAGGGAATCTGTGAACGTCCAACTAATGAAAAACTGTTTTTT. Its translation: CAWSNPQGICERPTNEKLFF.

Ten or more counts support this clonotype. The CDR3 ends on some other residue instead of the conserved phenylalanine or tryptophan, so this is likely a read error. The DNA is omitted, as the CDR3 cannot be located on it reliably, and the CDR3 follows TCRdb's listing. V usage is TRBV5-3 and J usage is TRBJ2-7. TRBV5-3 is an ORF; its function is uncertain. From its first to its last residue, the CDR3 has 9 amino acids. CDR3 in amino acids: CASSLTTAC.

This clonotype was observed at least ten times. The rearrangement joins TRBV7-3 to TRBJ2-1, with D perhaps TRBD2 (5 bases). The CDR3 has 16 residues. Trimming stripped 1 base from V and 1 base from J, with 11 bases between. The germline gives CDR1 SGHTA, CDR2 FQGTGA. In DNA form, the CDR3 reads TGTGCCAGCAGCTTAAGTGGTAGCGAATCCTACAATGAGCAGTTCTTC. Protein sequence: CASSLSGSESYNEQFF.

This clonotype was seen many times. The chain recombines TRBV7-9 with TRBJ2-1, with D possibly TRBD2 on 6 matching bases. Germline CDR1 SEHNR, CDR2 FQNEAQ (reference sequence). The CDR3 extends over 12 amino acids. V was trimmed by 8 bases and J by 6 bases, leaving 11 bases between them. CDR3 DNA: TGTGCCAGCGGTGGGACTGGCAATGAGCAGTTCTTC. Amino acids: CASGGTGNEQFF.

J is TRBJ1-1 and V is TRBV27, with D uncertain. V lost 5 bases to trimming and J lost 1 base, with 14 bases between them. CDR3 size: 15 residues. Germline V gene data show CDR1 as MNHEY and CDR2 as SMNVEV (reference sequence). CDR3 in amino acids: CASSDPWRENTEAFF. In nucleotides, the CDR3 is TGTGCCAGCAGTGACCCTTGGCGCGAGAACACTGAAGCTTTCTTT.

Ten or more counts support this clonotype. CDR3 DNA sequence: TGTGCCAGCAAGGCGGGGAGTAATCAGCCCCAGCATTTT. It encodes CASKAGSNQPQHF. This chain joins TRBV6-6 and TRBJ1-5, with D unclear. Deletions cut 7 bases from V and 4 bases from J, with 11 bases between. The CDR3 is made up of 13 amino acids. CDR1 is MNHNY and CDR2 is SVGAGI in the germline V gene (reference sequence).

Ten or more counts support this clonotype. CDR3 in amino acids: CASSSTGGPTEAFF. The CDR3 nucleotides are TGCGCCAGCAGCTCGACAGGGGGTCCCACTGAAGCTTTCTTT. The J gene is TRBJ1-1, the V gene TRBV5-1; 9 bases align to TRBD1. After removal of 3 bases from V and 4 bases from J, the junction contained 4 bases not matched to a gene. Germline CDR1 SGHRS, CDR2 YFSETQ. The length of the CDR3 is 14 residues.

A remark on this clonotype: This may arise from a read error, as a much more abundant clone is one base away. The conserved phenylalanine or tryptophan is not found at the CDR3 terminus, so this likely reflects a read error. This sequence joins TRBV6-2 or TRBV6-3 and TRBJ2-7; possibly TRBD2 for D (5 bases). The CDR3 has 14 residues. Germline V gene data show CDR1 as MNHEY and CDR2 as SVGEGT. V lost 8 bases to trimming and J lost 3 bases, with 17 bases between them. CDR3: CASRAWGEDYEQYS. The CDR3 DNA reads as TGTGCCAGCCGGGCCTGGGGAGAGGACTACGAGCAGTACTCC.

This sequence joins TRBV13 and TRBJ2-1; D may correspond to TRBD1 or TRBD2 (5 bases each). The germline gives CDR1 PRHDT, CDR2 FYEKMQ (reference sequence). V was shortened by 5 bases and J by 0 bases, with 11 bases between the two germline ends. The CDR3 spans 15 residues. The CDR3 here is CASSPPGRSYNEQFF. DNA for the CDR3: TGTGCCAGCAGCCCCCCGGGGCGCTCCTACAATGAGCAGTTCTTC.

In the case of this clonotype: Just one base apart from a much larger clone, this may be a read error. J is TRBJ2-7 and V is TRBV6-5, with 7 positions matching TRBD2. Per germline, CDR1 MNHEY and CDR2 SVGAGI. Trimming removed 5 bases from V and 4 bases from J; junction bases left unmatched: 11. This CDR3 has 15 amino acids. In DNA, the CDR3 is TGTGCCAGCAGTAGAGGGAGGGAGCTGGAGTACGAGCAGTACTTC. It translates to CASSRGRELEYEQYF.

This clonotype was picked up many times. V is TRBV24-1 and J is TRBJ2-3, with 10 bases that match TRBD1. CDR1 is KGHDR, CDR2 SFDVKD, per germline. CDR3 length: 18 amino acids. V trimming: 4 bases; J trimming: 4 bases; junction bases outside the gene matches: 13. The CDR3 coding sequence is TGTGCCACCAGTGACTGGACCCCGACAGGGGGCGGATCAGATACGCAGTATTTT. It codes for CATSDWTPTGGGSDTQYF.

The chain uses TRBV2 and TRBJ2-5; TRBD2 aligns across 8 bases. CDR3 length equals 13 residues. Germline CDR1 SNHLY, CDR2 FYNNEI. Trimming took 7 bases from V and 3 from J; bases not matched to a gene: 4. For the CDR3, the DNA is TGTGCCAGCAAAGTAGCGGGAAAAGAGACCCAGTACTTC. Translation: CASKVAGKETQYF.

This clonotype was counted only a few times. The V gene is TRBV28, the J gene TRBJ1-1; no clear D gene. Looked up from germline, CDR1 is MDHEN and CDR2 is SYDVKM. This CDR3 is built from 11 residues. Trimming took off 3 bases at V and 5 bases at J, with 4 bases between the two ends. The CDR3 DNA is TGTGCCAGCAGTTTTATGACTGAAGCTTTCTTT. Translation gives CASSFMTEAFF.

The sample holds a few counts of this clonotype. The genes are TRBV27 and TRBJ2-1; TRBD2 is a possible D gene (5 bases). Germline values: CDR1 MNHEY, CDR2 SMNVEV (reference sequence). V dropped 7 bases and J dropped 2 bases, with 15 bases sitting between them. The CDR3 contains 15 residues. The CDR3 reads CASIHRAGTYNEQFF. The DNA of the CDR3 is TGTGCCAGCATCCACCGGGCCGGGACCTACAATGAGCAGTTCTTC.

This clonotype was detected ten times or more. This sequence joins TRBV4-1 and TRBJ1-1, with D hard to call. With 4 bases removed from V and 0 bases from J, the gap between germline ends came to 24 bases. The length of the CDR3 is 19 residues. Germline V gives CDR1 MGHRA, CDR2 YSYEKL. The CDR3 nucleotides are TGCGCCAGCAGCCCAGGAACCGCGCCTACGCCGGGCTTGAACACTGAAGCTTTCTTT. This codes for CASSPGTAPTPGLNTEAFF.

The CDR3 is CASSPGTVGSNQPQHF. DNA for the CDR3: TGTGCCAGCAGTCCCGGGACTGTTGGGAGCAATCAGCCCCAGCATTTT. V usage is TRBV6-2 or TRBV6-3 and J usage is TRBJ1-5; tentatively, D is TRBD1 (5 bases). V dropped 5 bases and J dropped 1 base, with 15 bases sitting between them. The germline V gene encodes CDR1 MNHEY and CDR2 SVGEGT. The CDR3 loop spans 16 amino acids.

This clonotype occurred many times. The CDR3 reads CSASIAGLAGAGWETQYF. CDR3 bases: TGCAGTGCATCCATAGCCGGACTAGCGGGAGCCGGGTGGGAGACCCAGTACTTC. This chain links TRBV20-1 with TRBJ2-5; 13 nucleotides line up with TRBD2. This CDR3 has 18 residues. The germline CDR1 and CDR2 sequences are DFQATT and SNEGSKA (reference sequence). Trimming cost V 6 bases and J 5 bases; bases outside gene matches: 18.

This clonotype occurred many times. The CDR3 coding sequence is TGTGCCAGCAGCTTCCCGGGACAGTGGAGTGAGCAGTTCTTC. Protein product: CASSFPGQWSEQFF. The J gene is TRBJ2-1, the V gene TRBV11-2; 7 positions agree with TRBD1. Germline assignment: CDR1 SGHAT and CDR2 FQNNGV. The CDR3 runs 14 residues. V shed 3 bases and J 9 bases; nucleotides not matched to a gene: 8. Full variable domain (missing parts from reference TRBV11-2 and TRBJ2-1): EAGVAQSPRYKIIEKRQSVAFWCNPISGHATLYWYQQILGQGPKLLIQFQNNGVVDDSQLPKDRFSAERLKGVDSTLKIQPAKLEDSAVYLCASSFPGQWSEQFFGPGTRLTVL.

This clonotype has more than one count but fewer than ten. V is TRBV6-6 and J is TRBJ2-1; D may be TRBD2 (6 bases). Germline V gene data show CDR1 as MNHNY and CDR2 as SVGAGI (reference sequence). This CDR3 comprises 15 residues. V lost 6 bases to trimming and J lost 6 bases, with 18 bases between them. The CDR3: CASRHPGLMTNEQFF. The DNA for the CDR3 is TGTGCCAGCAGGCACCCGGGACTGATGACCAATGAGCAGTTCTTC.

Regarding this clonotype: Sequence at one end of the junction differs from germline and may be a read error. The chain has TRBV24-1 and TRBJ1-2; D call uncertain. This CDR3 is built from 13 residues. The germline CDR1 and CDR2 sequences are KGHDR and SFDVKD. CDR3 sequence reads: CAASDSGLGGYTF. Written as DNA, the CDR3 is TGTGCCGCCAGTGATTCCGGCCTCGGGGGCTACACCTTC.

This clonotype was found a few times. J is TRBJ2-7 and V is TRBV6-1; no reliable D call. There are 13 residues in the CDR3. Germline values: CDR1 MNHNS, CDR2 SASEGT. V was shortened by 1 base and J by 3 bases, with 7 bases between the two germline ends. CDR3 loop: CASSEGGYYEQYF. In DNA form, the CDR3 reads TGTGCCAGCAGTGAAGGGGGATACTACGAGCAGTACTTC.

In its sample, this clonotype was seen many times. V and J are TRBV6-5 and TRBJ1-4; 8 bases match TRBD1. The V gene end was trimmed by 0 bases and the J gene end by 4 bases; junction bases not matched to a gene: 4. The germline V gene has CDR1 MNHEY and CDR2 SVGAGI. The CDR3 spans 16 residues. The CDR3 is CASSYSGTGNNEKLFF. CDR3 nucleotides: TGTGCCAGCAGTTACTCTGGGACAGGAAATAATGAAAAACTGTTTTTT.

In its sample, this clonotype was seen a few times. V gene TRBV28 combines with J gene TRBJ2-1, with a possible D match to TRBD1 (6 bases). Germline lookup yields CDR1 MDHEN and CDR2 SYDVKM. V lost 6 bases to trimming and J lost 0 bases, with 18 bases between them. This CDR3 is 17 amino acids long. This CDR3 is CASRPRRQEPSYNEQFF. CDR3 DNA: TGTGCCAGCAGACCTCGCAGACAGGAGCCCTCCTACAATGAGCAGTTCTTC. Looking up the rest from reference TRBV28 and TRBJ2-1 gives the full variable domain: DVKVTQSSRYLVKRTGEKVFLECVQDMDHENMFWYRQDPGLGLRLIYFSYDVKMKEKGDIPEGYSVSREKKERFSLILESASTNQTSMYLCASRPRRQEPSYNEQFFGPGTRLTVL.

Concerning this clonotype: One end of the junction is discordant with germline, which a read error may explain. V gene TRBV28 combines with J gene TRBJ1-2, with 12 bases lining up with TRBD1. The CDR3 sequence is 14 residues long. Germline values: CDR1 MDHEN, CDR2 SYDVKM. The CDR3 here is CASSRDRGRPDYTF. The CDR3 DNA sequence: TGTGCTAGCAGTCGGGACAGGGGGCGCCCCGACTACACCTTC.

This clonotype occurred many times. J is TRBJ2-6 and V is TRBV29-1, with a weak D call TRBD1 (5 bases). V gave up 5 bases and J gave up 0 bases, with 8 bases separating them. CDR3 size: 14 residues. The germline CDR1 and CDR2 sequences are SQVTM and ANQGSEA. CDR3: CSVLRASGANVLTF. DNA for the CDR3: TGCAGCGTTCTCAGGGCCTCTGGGGCCAACGTCCTGACTTTC.

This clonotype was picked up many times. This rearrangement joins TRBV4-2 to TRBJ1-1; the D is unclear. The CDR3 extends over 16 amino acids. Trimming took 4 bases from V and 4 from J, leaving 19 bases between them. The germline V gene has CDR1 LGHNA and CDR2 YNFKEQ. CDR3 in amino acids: CASSLRETGGSTEAFF. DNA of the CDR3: TGTGCCAGCAGCCTGCGAGAAACCGGCGGGAGCACTGAAGCTTTCTTT.